This TCR beta chain stems from a study of cytomegalovirus exposure and HLA in healthy donors. PCR involved 60 Vbeta and 13 Jbeta primers. Using immunoSEQ multiplex PCR, the repertoire was profiled, and TCRdb retains in-frame clones only, with some absent. This table has about 89,000 clones, around three quarters appearing once. This CDR3 is built from 12 residues. V lost 6 bases, J lost 4 bases, and 2 bases stayed unmatched. Germline values: CDR1 MNHNS, CDR2 SASEGT. Remarks on this clone: The target antigen is unknown.

Study-wide results and limits: Analyzed later, association rates of TCRs varied across HLA loci, with DRB1 most and HLA-C fewest. Later analysis identified a missense DCLRE1C variant that was linked to TCR beta V- and J-gene trimming.

The specimen sequenced was PBMCs. The chain recombines TRBV6-1 with TRBJ1-2, with 7 bases aligning to TRBD1. This clonotype originated in a male donor in good health and CMV-seronegative. The CDR3 region has the DNA TGTGCCAGCAGGGACAGGCCCTATGGCTACACCTTC. Its translation: CASRDRPYGYTF.